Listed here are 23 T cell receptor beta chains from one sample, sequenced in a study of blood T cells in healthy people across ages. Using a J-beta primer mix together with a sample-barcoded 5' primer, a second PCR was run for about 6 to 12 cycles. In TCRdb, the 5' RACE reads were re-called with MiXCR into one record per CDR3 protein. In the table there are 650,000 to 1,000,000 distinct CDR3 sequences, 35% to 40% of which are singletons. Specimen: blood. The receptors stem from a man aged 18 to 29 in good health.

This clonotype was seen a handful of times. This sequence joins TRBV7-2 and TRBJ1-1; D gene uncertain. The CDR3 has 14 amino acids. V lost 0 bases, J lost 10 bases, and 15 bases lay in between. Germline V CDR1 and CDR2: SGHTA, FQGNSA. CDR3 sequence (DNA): TGTGCCAGCAGCTTAGCGGAACGGCTGGGAGGAGCTTTCTTT. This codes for CASSLAERLGGAFF.

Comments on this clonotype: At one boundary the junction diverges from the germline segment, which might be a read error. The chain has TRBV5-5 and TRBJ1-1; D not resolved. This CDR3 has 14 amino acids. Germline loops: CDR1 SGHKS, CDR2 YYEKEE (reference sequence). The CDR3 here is CAGSEANMNTEAFF. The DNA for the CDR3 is TGTGCCGGCAGCGAAGCAAACATGAACACTGAAGCTTTCTTT.

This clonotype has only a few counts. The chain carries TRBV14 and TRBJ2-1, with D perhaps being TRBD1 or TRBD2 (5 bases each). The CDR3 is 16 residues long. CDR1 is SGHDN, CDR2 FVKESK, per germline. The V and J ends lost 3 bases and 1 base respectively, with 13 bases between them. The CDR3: CASSQYRDPSYNEQFF. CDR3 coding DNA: TGTGCCAGCAGCCAGTACCGGGACCCTTCCTACAATGAGCAGTTCTTC.

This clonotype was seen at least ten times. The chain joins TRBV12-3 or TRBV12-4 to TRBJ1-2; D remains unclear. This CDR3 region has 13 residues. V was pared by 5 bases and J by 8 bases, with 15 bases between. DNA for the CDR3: TGTGCCAGCAGTCCTGGACCCGGTGGAGGCTACACCTTC. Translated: CASSPGPGGGYTF.

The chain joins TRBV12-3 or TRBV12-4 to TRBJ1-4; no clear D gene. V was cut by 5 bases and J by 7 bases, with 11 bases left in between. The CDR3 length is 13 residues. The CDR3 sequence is CASSQNTREKLFF. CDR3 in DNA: TGTGCCAGCAGTCAGAACACACGTGAAAAACTGTTTTTT.

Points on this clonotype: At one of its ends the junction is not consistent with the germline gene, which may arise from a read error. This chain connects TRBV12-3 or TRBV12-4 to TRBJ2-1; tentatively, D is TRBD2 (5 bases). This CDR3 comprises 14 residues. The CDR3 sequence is CASSWGASHNEQFF. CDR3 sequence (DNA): TGTGCCAGCAGTTGGGGAGCCTCCCACAATGAGCAGTTCTTC.

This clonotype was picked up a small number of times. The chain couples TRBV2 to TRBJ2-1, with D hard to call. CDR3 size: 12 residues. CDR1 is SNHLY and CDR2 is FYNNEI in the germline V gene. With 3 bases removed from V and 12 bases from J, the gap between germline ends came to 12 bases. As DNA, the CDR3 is TGTGCCAGCAGTGAGGGCCTGGCTAGGCAGTTCTTC. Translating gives CASSEGLARQFF.

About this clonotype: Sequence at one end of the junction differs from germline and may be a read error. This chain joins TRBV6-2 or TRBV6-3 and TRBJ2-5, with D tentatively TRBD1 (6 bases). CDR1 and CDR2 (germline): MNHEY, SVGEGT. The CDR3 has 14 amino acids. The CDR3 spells CTSSEGDALGEQYF. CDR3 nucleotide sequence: TGTACCAGCAGTGAGGGGGACGCATTAGGAGAGCAGTACTTC.

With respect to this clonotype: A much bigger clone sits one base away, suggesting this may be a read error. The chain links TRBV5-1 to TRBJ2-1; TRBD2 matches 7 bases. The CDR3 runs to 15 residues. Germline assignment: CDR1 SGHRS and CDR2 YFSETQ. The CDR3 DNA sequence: TGCGCCAGCAGCTTGGCCAACCAGGGAGGGAATGAGCAGTTATTC. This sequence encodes CASSLANQGGNEQLF.

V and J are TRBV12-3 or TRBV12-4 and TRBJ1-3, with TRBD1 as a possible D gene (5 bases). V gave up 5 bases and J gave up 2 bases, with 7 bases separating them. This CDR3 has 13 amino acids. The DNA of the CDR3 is TGTGCCAGCAGTGTCAGGGCTGGAAACACCATATATTTT. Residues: CASSVRAGNTIYF.

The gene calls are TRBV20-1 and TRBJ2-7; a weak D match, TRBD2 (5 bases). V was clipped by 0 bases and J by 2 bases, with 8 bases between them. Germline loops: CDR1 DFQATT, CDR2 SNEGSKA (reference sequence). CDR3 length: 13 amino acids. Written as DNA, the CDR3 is TGCAGTGCTAGAGATGGGAGTACCTACGAGCAGTACTTC. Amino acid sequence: CSARDGSTYEQYF.

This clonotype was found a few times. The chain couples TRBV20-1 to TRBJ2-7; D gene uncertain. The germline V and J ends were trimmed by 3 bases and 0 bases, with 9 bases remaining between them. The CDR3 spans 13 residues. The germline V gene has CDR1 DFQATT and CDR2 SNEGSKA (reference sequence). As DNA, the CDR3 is TGCAGTGCTAGTTTAGGGATCTCCTACGAGCAGTACTTC. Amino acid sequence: CSASLGISYEQYF.

CDR3 residues: CASSLGRTVDEQFF. The DNA of the CDR3 is TGTGCCAGCAGCTTAGGTAGGACAGTAGATGAGCAGTTCTTC. The rearrangement joins TRBV7-9 to TRBJ2-1; tentative D call: TRBD1 (6 bases). The length of the CDR3 is 14 residues. From germline, CDR1 is SEHNR and CDR2 FQNEAQ (reference sequence). Trimming cost V 1 base and J 8 bases, with 12 bases left between them. Variable domain in full (rest from reference TRBV7-9 and TRBJ2-1): DTGVSQNPRHKITKRGQNVTFRCDPISEHNRLYWYRQTLGQGPEFLTYFQNEAQLEKSRLLSDRFSAERPKGSFSTLEIQRTEQGDSAMYLCASSLGRTVDEQFFGPGTRLTVL.

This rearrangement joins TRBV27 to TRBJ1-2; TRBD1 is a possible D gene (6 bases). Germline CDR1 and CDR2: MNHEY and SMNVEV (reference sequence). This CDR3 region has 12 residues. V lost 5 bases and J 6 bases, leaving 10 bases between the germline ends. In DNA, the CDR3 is TGTGCCAGCAGTAATACAGGGAATGGCTACACCTTC. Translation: CASSNTGNGYTF.

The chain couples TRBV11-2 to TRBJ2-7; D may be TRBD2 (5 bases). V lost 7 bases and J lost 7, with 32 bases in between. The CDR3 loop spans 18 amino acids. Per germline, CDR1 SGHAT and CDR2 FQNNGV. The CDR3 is CASTKFSFQGLADNEQYF. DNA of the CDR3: TGTGCCAGCACCAAATTCTCGTTTCAAGGGCTAGCAGACAATGAGCAGTACTTC.

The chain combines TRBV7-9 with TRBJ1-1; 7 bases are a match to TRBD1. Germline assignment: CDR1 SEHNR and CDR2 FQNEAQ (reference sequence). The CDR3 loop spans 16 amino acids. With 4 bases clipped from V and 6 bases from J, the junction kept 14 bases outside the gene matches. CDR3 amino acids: CASSSERRGSFAEAFF. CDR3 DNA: TGTGCCAGCAGCTCCGAGCGCAGGGGGTCGTTCGCTGAAGCTTTCTTT.

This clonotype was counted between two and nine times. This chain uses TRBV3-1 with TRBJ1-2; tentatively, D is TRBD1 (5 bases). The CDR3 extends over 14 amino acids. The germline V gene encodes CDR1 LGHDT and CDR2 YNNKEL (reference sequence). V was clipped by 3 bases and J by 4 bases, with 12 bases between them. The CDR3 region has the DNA TGTGCCAGCAGCCAGGAAACAGGACCCTATGGCTACACCTTC. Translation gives CASSQETGPYGYTF.

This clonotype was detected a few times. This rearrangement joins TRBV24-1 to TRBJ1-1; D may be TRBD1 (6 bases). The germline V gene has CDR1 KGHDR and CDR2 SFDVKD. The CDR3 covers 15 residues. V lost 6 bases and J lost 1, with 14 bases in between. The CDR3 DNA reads TGTGCCACCAGTAGTTCACAGGGTCCGAACACTGAAGCTTTCTTT. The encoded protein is CATSSSQGPNTEAFF.

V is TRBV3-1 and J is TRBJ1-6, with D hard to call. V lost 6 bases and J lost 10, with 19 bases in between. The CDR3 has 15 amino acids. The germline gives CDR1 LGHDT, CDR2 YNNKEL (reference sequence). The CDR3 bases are TGTGCCAGCAGTACCACGGGCTCACGAGGGTCACCCCTCCACTTT. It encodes CASSTTGSRGSPLHF. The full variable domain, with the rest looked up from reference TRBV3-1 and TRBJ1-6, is DTAVSQTPKYLVTQMGNDKSIKCEQNLGHDTMYWYKQDSKKFLKIMFSYNNKELIINETVPNRFSPKSPDKAHLNLHINSLELGDSAVYFCASSTTGSRGSPLHFGNGTRLTVT.

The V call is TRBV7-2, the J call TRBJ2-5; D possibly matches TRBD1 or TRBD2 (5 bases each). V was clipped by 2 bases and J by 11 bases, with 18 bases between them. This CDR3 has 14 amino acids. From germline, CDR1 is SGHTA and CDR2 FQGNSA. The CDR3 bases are TGTGCCAGCAGCTTAAGGGACCCTCCCAATGAGCAGTACTTC. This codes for CASSLRDPPNEQYF. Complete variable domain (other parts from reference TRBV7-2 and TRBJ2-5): GAGVSQSPSNKVTEKGKDVELRCDPISGHTALYWYRQSLGQGLEFLIYFQGNSAPDKSGLPSDRFSAERTGGSVSTLTIQRTQQEDSAVYLCASSLRDPPNEQYFGPGTRLLVL.

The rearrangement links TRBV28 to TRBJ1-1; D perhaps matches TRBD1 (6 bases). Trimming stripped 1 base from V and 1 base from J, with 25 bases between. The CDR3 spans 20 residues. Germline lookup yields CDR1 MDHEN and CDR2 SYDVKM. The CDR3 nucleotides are TGTGCCAGCAGTTTATTGAGGGGGTCAGGGGCTTATATTCGGAACACTGAAGCTTTCTTT. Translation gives CASSLLRGSGAYIRNTEAFF.

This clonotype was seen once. The CDR3 here is CAISDSRGTLADTQYF. As DNA, the CDR3 is TGTGCCATCAGTGACTCCAGGGGAACCCTCGCAGATACGCAGTATTTT. The rearrangement links TRBV10-3 to TRBJ2-3; tentatively, D is TRBD1 (6 bases). This CDR3 spans 16 amino acids. V was cut by 3 bases and J by 4 bases, with 17 bases left in between. CDR1 and CDR2 from the germline V gene are ENHRY and SYGVKD.

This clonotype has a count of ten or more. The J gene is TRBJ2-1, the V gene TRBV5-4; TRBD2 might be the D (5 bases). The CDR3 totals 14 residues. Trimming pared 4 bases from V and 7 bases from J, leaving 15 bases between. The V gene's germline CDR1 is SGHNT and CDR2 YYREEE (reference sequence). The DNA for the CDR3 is TGTGCCAGCAGCAGTAGCGACTCCAAAAATGAGCAGTTCTTC. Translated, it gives CASSSSDSKNEQFF.